This T cell receptor (beta chain) derives from a study of T cell changes during pregnancy in multiple sclerosis. Generated by immunoSEQ multiplex PCR, the TCRdb table keeps only in-frame clones and is missing some. The sample consists of 35,000 to 50,000 clones, around 80% of them appearing once. This clone turned up a few times. The CDR3 contains 14 residues. Between the trimmed V and J ends, which lost 2 bases and 0 bases, there was a span of 5 bases. CDR1 is KGHSH, CDR2 LQKENI, per germline. The sequence derives from a female donor with multiple sclerosis, enrolled in a pregnancy study. This sample comprised CD4+ T cells from peripheral blood mononuclear cells, obtained before pregnancy. The rearrangement links TRBV18 to TRBJ1-3; no firm D call. This CDR3 reads CASSPTVSGNTIYF. CDR3 nucleotide sequence: TGTGCCAGCTCACCAACAGTCTCTGGAAACACCATATATTTT.